This is a list of T cell receptor beta chains from one sample in a study of Ad26.COV2.S vaccination and SARS-CoV-2 variants. Assay: immunoSEQ multiplex PCR; the TCRdb copy retains only in-frame clones and omits some. The table lists about 680,000 clones, roughly nine tenths of them singletons, with over 1.3% in the top ten. The sequencing here drew on peripheral blood, taken in a trial of Ad26.COV2.S vaccine versus placebo. The receptors were sampled from a person between 18 and 59 years old who received the Ad26.COV2.S COVID-19 vaccine or a placebo. Both conserved end residues are part of each CDR3. Each record gives: D gene, clone size, J gene, V gene, CDR3 DNA, CDR3 protein. A D gene is named only where the DNA matches it firmly. The size field is filled for only some rows; it gives once, few, many or a size class.

d_call: -
clone_size: few
j_call: TRBJ2-7
v_call: TRBV1
cdr3_nt: TGCACCAGCAGCCAAGGTGTGGGGCTAGCGGGGTACGAGCAGTACTTC
cdr3_aa: CTSSQGVGLAGYEQYF

d_call: -
clone_size: -
j_call: TRBJ2-7
v_call: TRBV2
cdr3_nt: TGTGCCAGCAATGACGGGAGCTCCTACGAGCAGTACTTC
cdr3_aa: CASNDGSSYEQYF

d_call: -
clone_size: -
j_call: TRBJ1-3
v_call: TRBV7-2
cdr3_nt: TGTGCCAGCAGCTTATCCTCCCCGGGAATCTCTGGAAACACCATATATTTT
cdr3_aa: CASSLSSPGISGNTIYF

d_call: -
clone_size: -
j_call: TRBJ2-5
v_call: TRBV18
cdr3_nt: TGTGCCAGCTCGCTGTCGGTTTCGGGCAGGGAGGAGACCCAGTACTTC
cdr3_aa: CASSLSVSGREETQYF

d_call: TRBD1
clone_size: -
j_call: TRBJ1-1
v_call: TRBV5-1
cdr3_nt: TGCGCCAGCAGCTTGGGTGACAGGGAAAGCCAGGGGAGGCACAAAGGTTTCTTT
cdr3_aa: CASSLGDRESQGRHKGFF

d_call: -
clone_size: -
j_call: TRBJ1-5
v_call: TRBV19
cdr3_nt: TGTGCCAGTAGTATTGGCCGGGTTCTTAATCAGCCCCAGCATTTT
cdr3_aa: CASSIGRVLNQPQHF

d_call: TRBD1
clone_size: -
j_call: TRBJ2-7
v_call: TRBV27
cdr3_nt: TGTGCCAGCATGAGACAGGGGGCAAGCGAGCAGTACTTC
cdr3_aa: CASMRQGASEQYF

d_call: TRBD1
clone_size: -
j_call: TRBJ2-5
v_call: TRBV27
cdr3_nt: TGTGCCAGCAGTTCCACAGGGGTTCGCGAGACCCAGTACTTC
cdr3_aa: CASSSTGVRETQYF

d_call: TRBD2
clone_size: -
j_call: TRBJ2-7
v_call: TRBV12-3/TRBV12-4
cdr3_nt: TGTGCCAGCAGGACAGCGGGAGTTGGCGAGCAGTACTTC
cdr3_aa: CASRTAGVGEQYF

d_call: TRBD2
clone_size: -
j_call: TRBJ2-2
v_call: TRBV3-1/TRBV3-2
cdr3_nt: TGTGCCAGCAACAGACTAGCGGGAGCGGAGACCGGGGAGCTGTTTTTT
cdr3_aa: CASNRLAGAETGELFF

d_call: -
clone_size: -
j_call: TRBJ1-2
v_call: TRBV30
cdr3_nt: TGTGCCTGGAGTCCGCCCGGGGGGGACTATGGCTACACCTTC
cdr3_aa: CAWSPPGGDYGYTF

d_call: TRBD2
clone_size: -
j_call: TRBJ2-3
v_call: TRBV18
cdr3_nt: TGTGCCAGCTCACCGCGACTAGCGGGTCGCACAGATACGCAGTATTTT
cdr3_aa: CASSPRLAGRTDTQYF

d_call: -
clone_size: -
j_call: TRBJ2-7
v_call: TRBV29-1
cdr3_nt: TGCAGCGTTGAAGATCTGGAGGGGGTGCAAGAGCAGTACTTC
cdr3_aa: CSVEDLEGVQEQYF

d_call: -
clone_size: -
j_call: TRBJ2-5
v_call: TRBV19
cdr3_nt: TGTGCCAGTCGGGACACCCAAGAGACCCAGTACTTC
cdr3_aa: CASRDTQETQYF